The 27 T cell receptor beta chains below were found in one sample sequenced in a study of CD8 T cells in ankylosing spondylitis. MiXCR was run by TCRdb on the 5' RACE reads, yielding one entry per CDR3 protein. The table lists 130,000 or so distinct CDR3 sequences, approximately 6.8% of them singletons. The sequenced sample consisted of blood, either unsorted or a sorted T cell fraction (not recorded which). The origin of the receptors is a male donor with ankylosing spondylitis or in good health (not recorded which).

This clonotype has a count of ten or more. The genes are TRBV3-1 and TRBJ2-1; 10 nucleotides agree with TRBD2. This CDR3 is built from 18 residues. Germline CDR1 LGHDT, CDR2 YNNKEL (reference sequence). With V trimmed by 6 bases and J by 5 bases, 16 bases remained unmatched. CDR3 nucleotide sequence: TGTGCCAGCAGTCCCAAAGTCCTAGCGGGGGACCTGAACAATGAGCAGTTCTTC. This translates into CASSPKVLAGDLNNEQFF.

This clonotype was recorded at least ten times. The chain links TRBV5-1 to TRBJ1-2; D gene ambiguous. CDR1 is SGHRS and CDR2 is YFSETQ in the germline V gene. This CDR3 contains 11 residues. V lost 0 bases, J lost 4 bases, and 1 base lay in between. CDR3 in amino acids: CASSLAYGYTF. CDR3 nucleotide sequence: TGCGCCAGCAGCTTGGCCTATGGCTACACCTTC.

This clonotype was seen ten or more times. The V and J genes are TRBV9 and TRBJ2-5; 8 bases are a match to TRBD2. With V trimmed by 0 bases and J by 4 bases, 5 bases remained unmatched. The V gene's germline CDR1 is SGDLS and CDR2 YYNGEE. The CDR3 consists of 15 residues. CDR3 DNA sequence: TGTGCCAGCAGCGTAGAGGGGCTAGCGGGAGAGACCCAGTACTTC. Translating it yields CASSVEGLAGETQYF.

The sample holds many counts of this clonotype. The rearrangement uses TRBV28 and TRBJ1-5; D is possibly TRBD1 (6 bases). Germline V gene data show CDR1 as MDHEN and CDR2 as SYDVKM. V was cut by 5 bases and J by 5 bases, with 13 bases left in between. This CDR3 spans 14 amino acids. Here the CDR3 DNA reads TGTGCCAGCAGTCCTATAACAGGGCATCAGCCCCAGCATTTT. Protein sequence: CASSPITGHQPQHF.

V usage is TRBV7-3 and J usage is TRBJ2-7; weak D call: TRBD1 (6 bases). This CDR3 has 14 amino acids. The ends were cut back, 0 bases at V and 1 base at J, with 7 bases in the middle. The germline CDR1 and CDR2 sequences are SGHTA and FQGTGA. CDR3 sequence: CASSLTGTSYEQYF. The CDR3 bases are TGTGCCAGCAGCTTAACCGGGACATCCTACGAGCAGTACTTC.

This clonotype was observed at least ten times. V and J are TRBV3-1 and TRBJ2-1, with unresolved D. Looked up from germline, CDR1 is LGHDT and CDR2 is YNNKEL (reference sequence). This CDR3 has 14 residues. Trimming stripped 0 bases from V and 4 bases from J, with 7 bases between. The CDR3 loop reads CASSQDTTYNEQFF. In nucleotides, the CDR3 is TGTGCCAGCAGCCAAGATACTACTTACAATGAGCAGTTCTTC.

This clonotype has a count of ten or more. The rearrangement uses TRBV5-1 and TRBJ1-2; no clear D gene. The CDR3 spans 13 residues. V dropped 7 bases and J dropped 0 bases, with 10 bases sitting between them. Germline CDR1 and CDR2: SGHRS and YFSETQ. CDR3 in DNA: TGCGCCAGCGGTATTGAAGCTAACTATGGCTACACCTTC. Translated: CASGIEANYGYTF.

This clonotype has a count of ten or more. CDR3 nucleotides: TGTGCCTGGAGTAAGGCGGCGGAAGAGACCCAGTACTTC. Translated: CAWSKAAEETQYF. J is TRBJ2-5 and V is TRBV30; no clear D gene. Trimming cost V 2 bases and J 3 bases, with 10 bases left between them. CDR1 is GTSNPN and CDR2 is SVGIG in the germline V gene (reference sequence). The CDR3 length is 13 residues.

This clonotype appeared many times. V gene TRBV18 combines with J gene TRBJ2-2; no clear D gene. Trimming stripped 4 bases from V and 2 bases from J, with 14 bases between. This CDR3 is built from 16 residues. Germline-derived CDR1 and CDR2 are KGHSH and LQKENI. Here the CDR3 DNA reads TGTGCCAGCTCACTAAACGACAACCGAAACACCGGGGAGCTGTTTTTT. As protein: CASSLNDNRNTGELFF.

There are many counts of this clonotype. The chain combines TRBV10-3 with TRBJ2-1; 10 bases fit TRBD2. This CDR3 has 15 amino acids. Per the germline V gene, CDR1 is ENHRY and CDR2 is SYGVKD. The V segment lost 3 bases and the J segment 5 bases; nucleotides outside the gene matches: 4. CDR3 coding DNA: TGTGCCATCAGTGAAAGACTAGCGGGTGACAATGAGCAGTTCTTC. It specifies CAISERLAGDNEQFF.

This chain links TRBV5-5 with TRBJ1-4; D call uncertain. The CDR3 covers 13 residues. CDR1 and CDR2 from the germline V gene are SGHKS and YYEKEE (reference sequence). Trimming cost V 4 bases and J 1 base, with 5 bases left between them. The CDR3 protein is CASSRGTNEKLFF. The CDR3 DNA sequence: TGTGCCAGCAGCCGCGGAACTAATGAAAAACTGTTTTTT.

This clonotype was recorded many times. This sequence joins TRBV3-1 and TRBJ1-4; TRBD1 agrees at 7 bases. V lost 4 bases, J lost 10 bases, and 15 bases stayed unmatched. Germline V gene sequence: CDR1 LGHDT, CDR2 YNNKEL (reference sequence). The CDR3 extends over 16 amino acids. Here the CDR3 reads CASSLRFGTEGGKLFF. The CDR3 nucleotides are TGTGCCAGCAGCCTACGATTCGGGACAGAGGGCGGAAAACTGTTTTTT.

On this clonotype: Given a much more abundant clone one base away, this may be a read error. The chain links TRBV5-6 to TRBJ2-5; no reliable D call. The V gene lost 7 bases and the J gene lost 3 bases, with 16 bases spanning the gap. This CDR3 has 14 amino acids. CDR1 SGHDT and CDR2 YYEEEE come from the germline V gene. CDR3 protein: CASPKASTKETQYF. CDR3 in DNA: TGTGCCAGCCCCAAGGCGTCTACGAAAGAGACCCAGTACTTC.

This clonotype was seen ten or more times. This chain connects TRBV29-1 to TRBJ1-1; weak D call: TRBD1 (5 bases). Trimming left V 7 bases short and J 1 base short, with 10 bases between. The CDR3 is 12 residues long. Germline V gene data show CDR1 as SQVTM and CDR2 as ANQGSEA. CDR3 amino acids: CSAGGRNTEAFF. In nucleotides, the CDR3 is TGCAGCGCCGGGGGGAGGAACACTGAAGCTTTCTTT.

This sequence joins TRBV24-1 and TRBJ2-2; D gene uncertain. Trimming cost V 0 bases and J 6 bases, with 4 bases left between them. CDR3 length: 13 residues. Germline CDR1 is KGHDR and CDR2 is SFDVKD. CDR3 region: CATSDLLPGELFF. The CDR3 region has the DNA TGTGCCACCAGTGATTTGCTCCCCGGGGAGCTGTTTTTT.

This clonotype was recorded at least ten times. This chain connects TRBV27 to TRBJ1-1; no definite D call. V lost 7 bases and J lost 2, with 11 bases in between. CDR1 is MNHEY, CDR2 SMNVEV, per germline (reference sequence). The CDR3 has 13 residues. This chain's CDR3 is CASKLWANTEAFF. In nucleotides, the CDR3 is TGTGCCAGCAAGCTTTGGGCTAACACTGAAGCTTTCTTT.

There are many counts of this clonotype. The rearrangement joins TRBV7-6 to TRBJ2-1, with D possibly being TRBD1 or TRBD2 (5 bases each). Germline CDR1 SGHVS, CDR2 FNYEAQ. This CDR3 region has 14 residues. Trimming stripped 1 base from V and 10 bases from J, with 14 bases between. CDR3 in amino acids: CASSLGGTSGEQFF. DNA for the CDR3: TGTGCCAGCAGCTTAGGAGGGACCTCGGGGGAGCAGTTCTTC.

V usage is TRBV10-3 and J usage is TRBJ1-1; possibly TRBD1 for D (5 bases). CDR3 size: 11 residues. CDR1 and CDR2 from the germline V gene are ENHRY and SYGVKD. V lost 7 bases and J lost 8, with 11 bases in between. The CDR3 region is CAITSGGEAFF. Written as DNA, the CDR3 is TGTGCCATCACATCGGGGGGAGAAGCTTTCTTT.

The table lists this clonotype with many counts. DNA of the CDR3: TGTGCCAGCAGCTCGGGGGACAGACGCCTCGAATTAACTAATGAAAAACTGTTTTTT. Residues: CASSSGDRRLELTNEKLFF. This chain uses TRBV5-4 with TRBJ1-4; 7 bases line up with TRBD1. The CDR3 totals 19 residues. The germline V gene encodes CDR1 SGHNT and CDR2 YYREEE (reference sequence). V lost 3 bases to trimming and J lost 1 base; unmatched junction nucleotides: 15.

This clonotype was observed at least ten times. The V call is TRBV20-1, the J call TRBJ2-2; 9 bases are shared with TRBD2. Germline loops: CDR1 DFQATT, CDR2 SNEGSKA (reference sequence). The CDR3 loop spans 16 amino acids. The J segment lost 1 base and the V segment lost 1 base, leaving 4 bases of the junction unmatched. CDR3 coding DNA: TGCAGTGCTAGAGTAGCGACTAGCGGGAACACCGGGGAGCTGTTTTTT. Residues: CSARVATSGNTGELFF.

The V call is TRBV20-1, the J call TRBJ1-2; D remains unclear. This CDR3 spans 15 amino acids. V gave up 1 base and J gave up 0 bases, with 12 bases separating them. CDR1 DFQATT and CDR2 SNEGSKA come from the germline V gene (reference sequence). Written as DNA, the CDR3 is TGCAGTGCTAGAGTGGCAGTTGCAGCTAACTATGGCTACACCTTC. This sequence encodes CSARVAVAANYGYTF.

Ten or more counts support this clonotype. The V call is TRBV28, the J call TRBJ2-7; 7 bases fit TRBD2. The germline gives CDR1 MDHEN, CDR2 SYDVKM. The CDR3 is 13 amino acids. The chain's CDR3 is CTVGTTRSTEQYF. CDR3 nucleotides: TGTACCGTCGGGACTACCAGGTCCACGGAGCAGTACTTC.

This clonotype was counted ten times or more. The chain has TRBV7-9 and TRBJ1-1; 8 bases map to TRBD1. Germline assignment: CDR1 SEHNR and CDR2 FQNEAQ (reference sequence). The CDR3 sequence is 12 residues long. Trimming cost V 5 bases and J 7 bases; bases outside gene matches: 3. The CDR3: CASSGQGIEAFF. Written as DNA, the CDR3 is TGTGCCAGCAGCGGACAGGGAATTGAAGCTTTCTTT.

Ten or more counts support this clonotype. The chain couples TRBV7-2 to TRBJ2-5; no firm D call. Per germline, CDR1 SGHTA and CDR2 FQGNSA. CDR3 length equals 14 residues. Trimming took 0 bases from V and 2 from J, leaving 7 bases between them. In nucleotides, the CDR3 is TGTGCCAGCAGCTTAGCGGGCGGACAAGAGACCCAGTACTTC. It yields the protein CASSLAGGQETQYF.

At least ten counts were recorded for this clonotype. The V and J genes are TRBV5-1 and TRBJ1-1; no firm D call. Germline CDR1 is SGHRS and CDR2 is YFSETQ. V shed 0 bases and J shed 1 base, with 7 bases lying between them. The CDR3 is made up of 14 amino acids. The CDR3 DNA reads as TGCGCCAGCAGCTTGGACTCTACGAACACTGAAGCTTTCTTT. Protein sequence: CASSLDSTNTEAFF.

This clonotype was detected ten times or more. The chain links TRBV20-1 to TRBJ2-3; D could derive from TRBD1 or TRBD2 (5 bases each). Germline V gene lookup returns CDR1 DFQATT and CDR2 SNEGSKA (reference sequence). The V end was cut by 0 bases, the J end by 2 bases, with 15 bases between. This CDR3 is 16 amino acids long. CDR3 coding DNA: TGCAGTGCTAGAGATGAGTCCCGGGGCTTCACAGATACGCAGTATTTT. Its protein product is CSARDESRGFTDTQYF.

This clonotype was seen many times. V gene TRBV30 combines with J gene TRBJ2-3; D is unclear. The CDR3 extends over 11 amino acids. V shed 5 bases and J shed 4 bases, with 7 bases lying between them. Germline assignment: CDR1 GTSNPN and CDR2 SVGIG (reference sequence). This CDR3 is CAWGRADTQYF. The CDR3 DNA follows: TGTGCCTGGGGAAGGGCAGATACGCAGTATTTT.